The sequence of this T cell receptor (beta chain) was determined in a study of cytomegalovirus exposure and HLA in healthy donors. The PCR employed 60 Vbeta primers together with 13 Jbeta primers. Sequencing used immunoSEQ multiplex PCR; TCRdb keeps in-frame clones, though not all of them. Seen here are around 150,000 clones, more than 75% observed once, and the top ten hold approximately 2.1%. With 3 bases clipped from V and 5 bases from J, the junction kept 11 bases outside the gene matches. CDR1 and CDR2 from the germline V gene are SGHRS and YFSETQ. This CDR3 is built from 16 residues. These donors, healthy bone marrow donors, were studied.

This sequence joins TRBV5-1 and TRBJ2-5, with 9 bases lining up with TRBD1. The origin of this receptor is a man aged 25 to 40 in good health and CMV-seronegative. Material for sequencing was PBMCs. CDR3 coding DNA: TGCGCCAGCAGCTCATTAACAGGGGGCCGAGGGGAGACCCAGTACTTC. It codes for CASSSLTGGRGETQYF.